The clone carrying this T cell receptor (beta chain) has a count of ten or more. The study based diagnoses on clinical symptoms, serum thyroxine and TRAb, thyroid ultrasound and orbital computed tomography. V gave up 6 bases and J gave up 8 bases, with 13 bases separating them. The CDR3 totals 12 residues. This sample is part of a study of T cells in Graves' hyperthyroidism and ophthalmopathy. Amplification yielded TCR beta CDR3 regions, with RNA transcripts as the source. First-round RT-PCR targeting the TCR CDR3 was performed with the HTBI primer set. Using its own MiXCR run on the multiplex PCR reads, TCRdb lists one record per CDR3 protein. The data hold 480,000 or so distinct CDR3 sequences, with roughly an eighth observed a single time.

Sequenced sample: blood. The gene calls are TRBV12-3 or TRBV12-4 and TRBJ1-2; unclear D gene. This receptor was obtained from a young woman with Graves' hyperthyroidism. This CDR3 is CASRMGGYGYTF. The CDR3 DNA reads as TGTGCCAGCAGAATGGGAGGGTACGGCTACACCTTC.